This T cell receptor (beta chain) was recorded in a study of blood T cells in healthy people across ages. Study-wide background: When template switching was applied, about one barcoded beta molecule was captured per two T cells. Study-wide results and limits: The donors' CMV status was not determined, possibly confounding changes in expanded clonotypes. Per million T cells, the diversity of TCR beta decreased roughly linearly as age advanced.

This clonotype turned up a few times. The antigen is not known. This CDR3 comprises 12 residues. The V gene's germline CDR1 is DFQATT and CDR2 SNEGSKA (reference sequence). The authors ran a second PCR of 7 to 11 cycles using a sample-barcoded 5' primer and a J-beta primer mix. In TCRdb, the 5' RACE reads were re-called with MiXCR into one record per CDR3 protein. The table records almost 800,000 distinct CDR3 sequences, 55% to 75% of them present only once. This clonotype originated in a man aged 25 to 45 in good health. Input material: blood. The rearrangement links TRBV20-1 to TRBJ2-5, with D unresolved. DNA of the CDR3: TGCAGCCCCCGGATGAAAAGTCAGACCCAGTACTTC. This codes for CSPRMKSQTQYF.